This is a list of T cell receptor beta chains from one sample in a study of T cell responses to AZD1222 COVID-19 vaccine. TCRdb's copy holds only in-frame clones and misses some; the assay was immunoSEQ multiplex PCR. The table has about 100,000 clones, about 90% seen once. The material was peripheral blood, obtained on day 0 of AZD1222 vaccination. The receptors come from an adult in good health. Both conserved end residues are part of each CDR3. The order of the fields is clone size, D gene, J gene, V gene, CDR3 DNA, CDR3 protein. D genes are given only for firm matches. Clone size, where shown, is once, few, many, or a class for clones that have expanded.

abundance: NA
d_gene: NA
j_gene: TRBJ2-1
v_gene: TRBV6-6
CDR3nt: TGTGCCAGCAGCCTACTCCACTACAATGAGCAGTTCTTC
CDR3aa: CASSLLHYNEQFF

abundance: NA
d_gene: NA
j_gene: TRBJ1-2
v_gene: TRBV19
CDR3nt: TGTGCCAGTAGTGTAAAGGTGAGAAGTGGCTACACCTTC
CDR3aa: CASSVKVRSGYTF

abundance: NA
d_gene: TRBD1
j_gene: TRBJ2-3
v_gene: TRBV6-6
CDR3nt: TGTGCCAGCACCAACTCAGGGGGCCCTTCGACAGGGCGGCGTTCAGATACGCAGTATTTT
CDR3aa: CASTNSGGPSTGRRSDTQYF

abundance: once
d_gene: NA
j_gene: TRBJ1-6
v_gene: TRBV28
CDR3nt: TGTGCCAGCATTCCGGGACTGTTACTTTCACCCCTCCACTTT
CDR3aa: CASIPGLLLSPLHF

abundance: NA
d_gene: NA
j_gene: TRBJ1-1
v_gene: TRBV19
CDR3nt: TGTGCCAGTAGCTATCAAAAAGACACTGAAGCTTTCTTT
CDR3aa: CASSYQKDTEAFF

abundance: few
d_gene: NA
j_gene: TRBJ1-6
v_gene: TRBV3-1/TRBV3-2
CDR3nt: TGTGCCAGCAGCCAGCATGGGGGTCCCCTCCACTTT
CDR3aa: CASSQHGGPLHF

abundance: once
d_gene: NA
j_gene: TRBJ2-7
v_gene: TRBV7-2
CDR3nt: TGTGCCAGCAGCTTAATGGTTCAAGCGAACTTTTACGAGCAGTACTTC
CDR3aa: CASSLMVQANFYEQYF

abundance: NA
d_gene: TRBD2
j_gene: TRBJ2-7
v_gene: TRBV27
CDR3nt: TGTGCCAGCAGTTTATTTGATCTAGCGGGAGGGCTGAACGAGCAGTACTTC
CDR3aa: CASSLFDLAGGLNEQYF

abundance: NA
d_gene: TRBD1
j_gene: TRBJ2-7
v_gene: TRBV19
CDR3nt: TGTGCCGTCGGACAGGGCATCTACGAGCAGTACTTC
CDR3aa: CAVGQGIYEQYF

abundance: NA
d_gene: TRBD1
j_gene: TRBJ1-1
v_gene: TRBV6-2/TRBV6-3
CDR3nt: TGTGCCAGCAGTTACTACCAGACAGGGAAGGATGAAGCTTTCTTT
CDR3aa: CASSYYQTGKDEAFF

abundance: NA
d_gene: NA
j_gene: TRBJ1-1
v_gene: TRBV5-6
CDR3nt: TGTGCCAGCAGCTTCGGGAGGAACACTGAAGCTTTCTTT
CDR3aa: CASSFGRNTEAFF

abundance: NA
d_gene: NA
j_gene: TRBJ1-1
v_gene: TRBV29-1
CDR3nt: TGCAGCGTTGCAATCCTGAACACTGAAGCTTTCTTT
CDR3aa: CSVAILNTEAFF

abundance: once
d_gene: NA
j_gene: TRBJ1-6
v_gene: TRBV9
CDR3nt: TGTGCCAGCAGCGGGGGGGAATCCTCCTATAATTCACCCCTCCACTTT
CDR3aa: CASSGGESSYNSPLHF

abundance: NA
d_gene: NA
j_gene: TRBJ2-1
v_gene: TRBV19
CDR3nt: TGTGCCACTTCGGGACGTCAGGACAATGAGCAGTTCTTC
CDR3aa: CATSGRQDNEQFF

abundance: NA
d_gene: NA
j_gene: TRBJ2-7
v_gene: TRBV28
CDR3nt: TGTGCCAGCAGTCCCCCGGGCGGGTACGAGCAGTACTTC
CDR3aa: CASSPPGGYEQYF

abundance: NA
d_gene: NA
j_gene: TRBJ1-5
v_gene: TRBV30
CDR3nt: TGTGCCTGGAGTGTAAAGGTACCGGGAAATCAGCCCCAGCATTTT
CDR3aa: CAWSVKVPGNQPQHF

abundance: NA
d_gene: TRBD1
j_gene: TRBJ2-7
v_gene: TRBV7-8
CDR3nt: TGTGCCAGCAGCTTACCGCCGGGACAGGGGGAGAAGCAGTACTTC
CDR3aa: CASSLPPGQGEKQYF

abundance: NA
d_gene: NA
j_gene: TRBJ1-2
v_gene: TRBV6-5
CDR3nt: TGTGCCAGCACTTCCGGGACCATGGGTGGCTACACCTTC
CDR3aa: CASTSGTMGGYTF

abundance: NA
d_gene: NA
j_gene: TRBJ1-4
v_gene: TRBV9
CDR3nt: TGTGCCAGCAGCGTAGGCAGGGGAGCAACTAATGAAAAACTGTTTTTT
CDR3aa: CASSVGRGATNEKLFF

abundance: NA
d_gene: TRBD2
j_gene: TRBJ2-1
v_gene: TRBV7-9
CDR3nt: TGTGCCAGCAGCTTGGGAGGGCCGCTCTTCTTC
CDR3aa: CASSLGGPLFF

abundance: once
d_gene: NA
j_gene: TRBJ1-1
v_gene: TRBV29-1
CDR3nt: TGCAGCGCCAGAGGGGTATTGGCCACTGAAGCTTTCTTT
CDR3aa: CSARGVLATEAFF

abundance: NA
d_gene: NA
j_gene: TRBJ2-7
v_gene: TRBV11-2
CDR3nt: TGTGCCAGCAGCTACCTCCGTAGCGGATACGAGCAGTACTTC
CDR3aa: CASSYLRSGYEQYF

abundance: NA
d_gene: TRBD2
j_gene: TRBJ2-2
v_gene: TRBV7-6
CDR3nt: TGTGCCAGCAGTTTCGGACTAGCGGGAGGATCGGGCACCGGGGAGCTGTTTTTT
CDR3aa: CASSFGLAGGSGTGELFF

abundance: NA
d_gene: NA
j_gene: TRBJ2-6
v_gene: TRBV5-1
CDR3nt: TGCGCCAGCAGCTTGGCCGCAGGCTTCTCTGGGGCCAACGTCCTGACTTTC
CDR3aa: CASSLAAGFSGANVLTF

abundance: NA
d_gene: NA
j_gene: TRBJ2-1
v_gene: TRBV20-1
CDR3nt: TGCAGTGCTAGTTTCACTTACAATGAGCAGTTCTTC
CDR3aa: CSASFTYNEQFF

abundance: few
d_gene: TRBD2
j_gene: TRBJ2-1
v_gene: TRBV4-1
CDR3nt: TGCGCCAGCAGTCAGAGCGGGAGCTACAATGAGCAGTTCTTC
CDR3aa: CASSQSGSYNEQFF

abundance: NA
d_gene: NA
j_gene: TRBJ2-7
v_gene: TRBV5-1
CDR3nt: TGCGCCAGCAGCTTCGTAGACACGGGGACCTACGAGCAGTACTTC
CDR3aa: CASSFVDTGTYEQYF

abundance: NA
d_gene: NA
j_gene: TRBJ1-2
v_gene: TRBV7-8
CDR3nt: TGTGCCAGCAGCTTAAACCGCCAGGCCCAGGGCTACACCTTC
CDR3aa: CASSLNRQAQGYTF

abundance: NA
d_gene: NA
j_gene: TRBJ1-1
v_gene: TRBV18
CDR3nt: TGTGCCAGCTCACCAAGGGGGGCCTTCACTGAAGCTTTCTTT
CDR3aa: CASSPRGAFTEAFF

abundance: NA
d_gene: NA
j_gene: TRBJ1-5
v_gene: TRBV6-5
CDR3nt: TGTGCCAGCAGTTCAACAGGGAGGGGCAATCAGCCCCAGCATTTT
CDR3aa: CASSSTGRGNQPQHF

abundance: NA
d_gene: NA
j_gene: TRBJ1-4
v_gene: TRBV3-1/TRBV3-2
CDR3nt: TGTGCCAGCAGCCAAGTCTTCGGAAAACTGTTTTTT
CDR3aa: CASSQVFGKLFF

abundance: NA
d_gene: NA
j_gene: TRBJ1-6
v_gene: TRBV12-3/TRBV12-4
CDR3nt: TGTGCCAGCAGGTCTAATAATTCACCCCTCCACTTT
CDR3aa: CASRSNNSPLHF

abundance: NA
d_gene: TRBD2
j_gene: TRBJ2-3
v_gene: TRBV27
CDR3nt: TGTGCCAGCGGTCTGGGAGGGGCCACAGATACGCAGTATTTT
CDR3aa: CASGLGGATDTQYF

abundance: NA
d_gene: NA
j_gene: TRBJ1-6
v_gene: TRBV2
CDR3nt: TGTGCCAGCAGTGTCCGGGAAACCGATTCACCCCTCCACTTT
CDR3aa: CASSVRETDSPLHF

abundance: NA
d_gene: NA
j_gene: TRBJ2-7
v_gene: TRBV25-1
CDR3nt: TGTGCCAGCAGTGATACAGGAGACTACGAGCAGTACTTC
CDR3aa: CASSDTGDYEQYF

abundance: NA
d_gene: NA
j_gene: TRBJ2-7
v_gene: TRBV5-4
CDR3nt: TGTGCCAGCAGTGACCGACAGAAAATGTACTACGAGCAGTACTTC
CDR3aa: CASSDRQKMYYEQYF

abundance: NA
d_gene: TRBD2
j_gene: TRBJ2-1
v_gene: TRBV14
CDR3nt: TGTGCCAGCAGCCAAGATTGGGGACTAGCGGGAAGCAATGAGCAGTTCTTC
CDR3aa: CASSQDWGLAGSNEQFF